Below, 20 T cell receptor beta chains from the same sample are listed, as sequenced in a study of CD8 T cells in Susac syndrome. RNA amounts of roughly 0.5 to 1 ug underwent reverse transcription with random hexamers. Each CDR3 protein is one row after TCRdb ran MiXCR on the immunoSEQ multiplex PCR reads. Here the sample spans approximately 49,000 distinct CDR3 sequences, 85% to 95% being singletons. The sample was CD8+ T cells from PBMCs. The source of these receptors is a human donor with Susac syndrome.

The genes are TRBV4-3 and TRBJ2-7; 7 positions match TRBD1. After removal of 1 base from V and 0 bases from J, the junction contained 3 bases not matched to a gene. Germline V lookup: CDR1 LGHNA, CDR2 YSLEER. The CDR3 covers 15 residues. The CDR3 DNA reads as TGCGCCAGCAGCCAAGCCTGGGACAGCTCCTACGAGCAGTACTTC. It is translated as CASSQAWDSSYEQYF.

The chain has TRBV28 and TRBJ2-3; 9 bases align to TRBD1. Germline V gene sequence: CDR1 MDHEN, CDR2 SYDVKM. CDR3 size: 13 residues. V dropped 9 bases and J dropped 3; count of bases not matched to a gene: 4. CDR3 in amino acids: CARGTGRTDTQYF. Written as DNA, the CDR3 is TGTGCCAGGGGGACAGGGCGTACAGATACGCAGTATTTT.

The CDR3 reads CASSSDRAHEQYF. In nucleotides, the CDR3 is TGTGCCAGCAGCTCGGACAGGGCCCACGAGCAGTACTTC. The chain couples TRBV13 to TRBJ2-7, with TRBD1 identical over 8 bases. Trimming took 4 bases from V and 5 from J; bases not matched to a gene: 4. The germline V gene encodes CDR1 PRHDT and CDR2 FYEKMQ (reference sequence). CDR3 size: 13 residues. The full variable domain, completed using reference TRBV13 and TRBJ2-7, is AAGVIQSPRHLIKEKRETATLKCYPIPRHDTVYWYQQGPGQDPQFLISFYEKMQSDKGSIPDRFSAQQFSDYHSELNMSSLELGDSALYFCASSSDRAHEQYFGPGTRLTVT.

The table lists this clonotype with a count of one. The chain joins TRBV9 to TRBJ2-6, with D perhaps assigned TRBD1 or TRBD2 (5 bases each). This CDR3 is built from 17 residues. CDR1 SGDLS and CDR2 YYNGEE come from the germline V gene. V dropped 3 bases and J dropped 0 bases, with 13 bases sitting between them. The CDR3 protein is CASSAWDRPSGANVLTF. CDR3 DNA: TGTGCCAGCAGCGCCTGGGACCGCCCCTCTGGGGCCAACGTCCTGACTTTC.

This clonotype has only one observation. This chain connects TRBV13 to TRBJ2-1; 7 bases fit TRBD1. Trimming took 5 bases from V and 6 from J; bases not matched to a gene: 10. Germline lookup yields CDR1 PRHDT and CDR2 FYEKMQ (reference sequence). The CDR3 is 15 amino acids. The CDR3 reads CASSTEDRRSNEQFF. CDR3 nucleotides: TGTGCCAGCAGCACCGAGGACAGGCGTAGCAATGAGCAGTTCTTC.

The gene calls are TRBV5-1 and TRBJ1-2; weak D call: TRBD1 (6 bases). This CDR3 spans 13 amino acids. Trimming shortened V by 5 bases and J by 2 bases, and 10 bases separated the two germline ends. The germline V gene encodes CDR1 SGHRS and CDR2 YFSETQ. CDR3 DNA: TGCGCCAGCAGTCCCGGGACAAACTATGGCTACACCTTC. This gives the protein CASSPGTNYGYTF.

This clonotype has more than one count but fewer than ten. This chain uses TRBV6-1 with TRBJ1-6, with D perhaps TRBD1 (6 bases). Germline V gene lookup returns CDR1 MNHNS and CDR2 SASEGT. V was pared by 5 bases and J by 8 bases, with 10 bases between. This CDR3 contains 13 residues. In DNA, the CDR3 is TGTGCCAGCAGTTCTCAGGGGTATTCACCCCTCCACTTT. Its translation is CASSSQGYSPLHF.

V gene TRBV12-3 or TRBV12-4 combines with J gene TRBJ2-1, with D possibly being TRBD1 (5 bases). The CDR3 length is 15 residues. Trimming cost V 5 bases and J 7 bases, with 18 bases left between them. The CDR3 sequence: CASSPPGLDGNEQFF. The CDR3 DNA reads as TGTGCCAGCAGTCCACCAGGGCTCGACGGGAATGAGCAGTTCTTC.

The rearrangement links TRBV19 to TRBJ2-7, with TRBD1 matching over 10 bases. Germline CDR1 reads LNHDA; CDR2 reads SQIVND (reference sequence). CDR3 length: 14 amino acids. Trimming took 6 bases from V and 2 from J; bases not matched to a gene: 4. The CDR3: CASRWTGGTYEQYF. DNA for the CDR3: TGTGCCAGTAGATGGACAGGGGGGACCTACGAGCAGTACTTC.

The table lists this clonotype with a count of one. V gene TRBV19 combines with J gene TRBJ2-3; 9 positions match TRBD2. V dropped 7 bases and J dropped 3; count of bases not matched to a gene: 5. This CDR3 has 14 amino acids. Germline CDR1 reads LNHDA; CDR2 reads SQIVND (reference sequence). CDR3 bases: TGTGCCAGTACCAGCGGGGGGATTACAGATACGCAGTATTTT. Protein: CASTSGGITDTQYF.

The chain has TRBV20-1 and TRBJ2-5; no firm D call. The CDR3 length is 14 residues. The V end was cut by 4 bases, the J end by 5 bases, with 17 bases between. Germline V gene sequence: CDR1 DFQATT, CDR2 SNEGSKA (reference sequence). CDR3 region: CSATNDKTQETQYF. The CDR3 DNA reads TGCAGTGCTACCAACGACAAGACACAGGAGACCCAGTACTTC.

V and J are TRBV11-2 and TRBJ1-1; D might be TRBD1 (6 bases). Trimming cost V 3 bases and J 4 bases, with 12 bases left between them. The CDR3 has 14 amino acids. Germline values: CDR1 SGHAT, CDR2 FQNNGV. The CDR3 nucleotides are TGTGCCAGCAGCTTTAATAAGGGGGGCACTGAAGCTTTCTTT. This encodes CASSFNKGGTEAFF. Using reference TRBV11-2 and TRBJ1-1 for the parts outside the CDR3, the full variable domain is EAGVAQSPRYKIIEKRQSVAFWCNPISGHATLYWYQQILGQGPKLLIQFQNNGVVDDSQLPKDRFSAERLKGVDSTLKIQPAKLEDSAVYLCASSFNKGGTEAFFGQGTRLTVV.

The chain uses TRBV14 and TRBJ2-7; D might be TRBD1 (5 bases). Per germline, CDR1 SGHDN and CDR2 FVKESK. Trimming left V 1 base short and J 0 bases short, with 19 bases between. This CDR3 has 18 amino acids. This CDR3 is CASSQVARVVPFSYEQYF. As DNA, the CDR3 is TGTGCCAGCAGCCAAGTTGCCAGGGTCGTCCCCTTCTCCTACGAGCAGTACTTC. Together with reference TRBV14 and TRBJ2-7, the CDR3 gives the full variable domain: EAGVTQFPSHSVIEKGQTVTLRCDPISGHDNLYWYRRVMGKEIKFLLHFVKESKQDESGMPNNRFLAERTGGTYSTLKVQPAELEDSGVYFCASSQVARVVPFSYEQYFGPGTRLTVT.

The genes are TRBV7-6 and TRBJ2-2; D uncertain. CDR1 and CDR2 (germline): SGHVS, FNYEAQ. V lost 1 base to trimming and J lost 7 bases, with 10 bases between them. The CDR3 is 14 amino acids. CDR3: CASSLGGPNGELFF. The DNA of the CDR3 is TGTGCCAGCAGCTTAGGGGGTCCAAACGGGGAGCTGTTTTTT.

This clonotype was observed once. The chain links TRBV5-5 to TRBJ2-5, with unresolved D. Germline V lookup: CDR1 SGHKS, CDR2 YYEKEE (reference sequence). V was pared by 2 bases and J by 1 base, with 12 bases between. The CDR3 extends over 15 amino acids. CDR3 amino acids: CASSFSSTAQETQYF. In DNA, the CDR3 is TGTGCCAGCAGCTTTTCGTCCACAGCCCAAGAGACCCAGTACTTC. Variable domain in full (rest from reference TRBV5-5 and TRBJ2-5): DAGVTQSPTHLIKTRGQQVTLRCSPISGHKSVSWYQQVLGQGPQFIFQYYEKEERGRGNFPDRFSARQFPNYSSELNVNALLLGDSALYLCASSFSSTAQETQYFGPGTRLLVL.

The rearrangement joins TRBV6-5 to TRBJ2-1; tentative D call: TRBD2 (5 bases). Germline V gene lookup returns CDR1 MNHEY and CDR2 SVGAGI. The CDR3 extends over 18 amino acids. V gave up 0 bases and J gave up 0 bases, with 15 bases separating them. The CDR3 loop is CASSYSRGFGSSYNEQFF. The DNA of the CDR3 is TGTGCCAGCAGTTACTCGAGAGGGTTTGGTAGCTCCTACAATGAGCAGTTCTTC.

The chain employs TRBV27 and TRBJ2-7; TRBD2 might be the D (8 bases). The V gene's germline CDR1 is MNHEY and CDR2 SMNVEV (reference sequence). V was cut by 6 bases and J by 4 bases, with 22 bases left in between. This CDR3 is built from 16 residues. CDR3 coding DNA: TGTGCCAGCAGCCTAGGCGGGGGGACAGACCTATACGAGCAGTACTTC. This encodes CASSLGGGTDLYEQYF.

This chain links TRBV6-5 with TRBJ1-1; the D is unclear. The CDR3 totals 15 residues. The V end was cut by 6 bases, the J end by 0 bases, with 14 bases between. The germline CDR1 and CDR2 sequences are MNHEY and SVGAGI. The CDR3, as DNA: TGTGCCAGCAGCCCTACCAAGGCATTGAACACTGAAGCTTTCTTT. Translated, it gives CASSPTKALNTEAFF.

This clonotype was seen a single time. This chain joins TRBV3-1 and TRBJ1-2; TRBD1 agrees at 7 bases. The CDR3 is made up of 11 amino acids. CDR1 and CDR2 from the germline V gene are LGHDT and YNNKEL (reference sequence). Trimming at V came to 4 bases and at J to 11 bases, leaving 4 bases not matched to a gene. CDR3 DNA: TGTGCCAGCAGCCCAGGGACAGCTTACACCTTC. It encodes CASSPGTAYTF.

The chain links TRBV9 to TRBJ1-2; perhaps TRBD1 as D (6 bases). Per germline, CDR1 SGDLS and CDR2 YYNGEE. There are 15 residues in the CDR3. V lost 0 bases and J 7 bases, leaving 16 bases between the germline ends. The DNA for the CDR3 is TGTGCCAGCAGCGTAGGGCCGACACAGGGTACTGGCTACACCTTC. Protein product: CASSVGPTQGTGYTF.